The 10 T cell receptor beta chains in this list originate from one sample, sequenced in a study of cytomegalovirus exposure and HLA in healthy donors (dated by TCRdb to 2016 to 2017). The library was obtained by the immunoSEQ multiplex PCR assay. For the multiplex PCR, a mixture combining 60 forward primers for TCR Vbeta segments and 13 reverse primers for TCR Jbeta segments was used. TCRdb carries this immuneACCESS record with in-frame sequences only. Its versions omit some clonotypes, under half of them owing to an unresolved V gene in the studies checked, with the rest unexplained. The table of this sample itemizes 100,000 to 150,000 clones. The ten biggest clones cover 2.5% to 3% of the sample. Sequences were obtained from PBMCs. The receptors here all came from a young man in good health and CMV-seronegative.

V is TRBV19 and J is TRBJ1-5; TRBD1 matches at 9 bases. This CDR3 has 12 amino acids. Germline assignment: CDR1 LNHDA and CDR2 SQIVND (reference sequence). The V and J ends lost 8 bases and 5 bases, in that order; junction bases with no gene match: 1. The CDR3 here is CASRDRDQPQHF. DNA of the CDR3: TGTGCCAGTCGGGACAGGGATCAGCCCCAGCATTTT. Together with reference TRBV19 and TRBJ1-5, the CDR3 gives the full variable domain: DGGITQSPKYLFRKEGQNVTLSCEQNLNHDAMYWYRQDPGQGLRLIYYSQIVNDFQKGDIAEGYSVSREKKESFPLTVTSAQKNPTAFYLCASRDRDQPQHFGDGTRLSIL.

V and J are TRBV11-2 and TRBJ1-1, with D uncertain. CDR1 SGHAT and CDR2 FQNNGV come from the germline V gene. The CDR3 runs to 13 residues. The V end was cut by 1 base, the J end by 3 bases, with 6 bases between. The CDR3 region has the DNA TGTGCCAGCAGCTTAGCTCCTTACACTGAAGCTTTCTTT. It translates to CASSLAPYTEAFF.

The chain has TRBV18 and TRBJ2-6; D not certain. Trimming pared 5 bases from V and 2 bases from J, leaving 4 bases between. This CDR3 has 13 amino acids. Germline loops: CDR1 KGHSH, CDR2 LQKENI. The CDR3 DNA follows: TGTGCCAGCTCAGGGCCTGGGGCCAACGTCCTGACTTTC. It encodes CASSGPGANVLTF.

This chain connects TRBV28 to TRBJ2-5; no definite D call. V lost 3 bases to trimming and J lost 5 bases, with 10 bases between them. This CDR3 has 13 residues. Germline values: CDR1 MDHEN, CDR2 SYDVKM. CDR3 DNA: TGTGCCAGCAGTTTTGTCTCAGTGGAGACCCAGTACTTC. Its translation: CASSFVSVETQYF.

The gene calls are TRBV5-6 and TRBJ1-5; 7 bases match TRBD1. In germline, CDR1 is SGHDT, CDR2 YYEEEE. This CDR3 region has 16 residues. V shed 4 bases, J shed 4 bases, and the junction held 11 bases outside the gene matches. The CDR3 DNA follows: TGTGCCAGCAGCCTCCTTGACAGGGAGCCTAATCAGCCCCAGCATTTT. Its translation is CASSLLDREPNQPQHF.

V and J are TRBV7-3 and TRBJ2-5; tentative D call: TRBD2 (5 bases). Germline assignment: CDR1 SGHTA and CDR2 FQGTGA. The CDR3 is made up of 15 amino acids. Trimming left V 5 bases short and J 5 bases short, with 18 bases between. CDR3 nucleotides: TGTGCCAGCAGCACCGAGGGCCTGCCGGGGGAGACCCAGTACTTC. Its protein product is CASSTEGLPGETQYF.

The chain has TRBV9 and TRBJ2-1; 8 positions match TRBD2. The CDR3 covers 15 residues. V shed 0 bases, J shed 8 bases, and the junction held 7 bases outside the gene matches. Germline CDR1 reads SGDLS; CDR2 reads YYNGEE. The DNA of the CDR3 is TGTGCCAGCAGCGTAGTAACGGGAGGGCCTGATGAGCAGTTCTTC. This encodes CASSVVTGGPDEQFF. The full variable domain, with the rest looked up from reference TRBV9 and TRBJ2-1, is DSGVTQTPKHLITATGQRVTLRCSPRSGDLSVYWYQQSLDQGLQFLIQYYNGEERAKGNILERFSAQQFPDLHSELNLSSLELGDSALYFCASSVVTGGPDEQFFGPGTRLTVL.

CDR3 sequence: CASSHPGQNYGYTF. CDR3 nucleotide sequence: TGCGCCAGCAGCCATCCGGGACAGAACTATGGCTACACCTTC. The chain links TRBV4-1 to TRBJ1-2, with 7 bases matching TRBD1. The V gene's germline CDR1 is MGHRA and CDR2 YSYEKL. The CDR3 has 14 amino acids. V was clipped by 3 bases and J by 2 bases; unmatched bases: 3.

The gene calls are TRBV30 and TRBJ2-7; D is possibly TRBD2 (6 bases). CDR3 size: 14 residues. The germline CDR1 and CDR2 sequences are GTSNPN and SVGIG (reference sequence). Trimming took off 5 bases at V and 1 base at J, with 15 bases between the two ends. DNA for the CDR3: TGTGCCTGGCAGGGAGCGGGTGGGTCCTACGAGCAGTACTTC. Its translation: CAWQGAGGSYEQYF.

The chain couples TRBV7-3 to TRBJ2-7; perhaps TRBD2 as D (7 bases). The germline V gene has CDR1 SGHTA and CDR2 FQGTGA. The germline V and J ends were trimmed by 5 bases and 3 bases, with 17 bases remaining between them. The CDR3 covers 15 residues. The CDR3 loop reads CASSPVGGGGYEQYF. The CDR3, as DNA: TGTGCCAGCAGCCCAGTAGGGGGAGGGGGCTACGAGCAGTACTTC. The variable domain in full, completed from reference TRBV7-3 and TRBJ2-7, reads GAGVSQTPSNKVTEKGKYVELRCDPISGHTALYWYRQSLGQGPEFLIYFQGTGAADDSGLPNDRFFAVRPEGSVSTLKIQRTERGDSAVYLCASSPVGGGGYEQYFGPGTRLTVT.